The next 14 T cell receptor beta chains were all read from a single sample in a study of blood T cell repertoires in COVID-19. The repertoire was sequenced with immunoSEQ multiplex PCR; TCRdb's copy has only in-frame clones and lacks some. The sample lists 110,000 or so clones, around nine tenths occurring once. Sequenced sample: peripheral blood. Source of these receptors: a human donor with acute or convalescent COVID-19. The donor label of this sample is uncertain.

This chain joins TRBV6-2 or TRBV6-3 and TRBJ1-5; tentative D call: TRBD1 (6 bases). The CDR3 is 17 amino acids. V was shortened by 0 bases and J by 2 bases, with 14 bases between the two germline ends. Per the germline V gene, CDR1 is MNHEY and CDR2 is SVGEGT. The CDR3 coding sequence is TGTGCCAGCAGTTACTCTATACTAGGACAGCGCAATCAGCCCCAGCATTTT. Protein product: CASSYSILGQRNQPQHF.

The CDR3 reads CASSSLRVGTGDTDTQYF. The CDR3 bases are TGTGCCAGCAGTTCTCTCCGGGTAGGGACAGGGGACACAGATACGCAGTATTTT. V gene TRBV28 combines with J gene TRBJ2-3, with TRBD1 matching 10 bases. The V gene end was trimmed by 4 bases and the J gene end by 2 bases; junction bases not matched to a gene: 12. Germline CDR1 and CDR2: MDHEN and SYDVKM. CDR3 length equals 18 residues.

The chain has TRBV5-1 and TRBJ1-3; D ambiguous. The CDR3 has 16 residues. Between the trimmed V and J ends, which lost 3 bases and 1 base, there was a span of 14 bases. Germline CDR1 SGHRS, CDR2 YFSETQ. The CDR3 nucleotides are TGCGCCAGCAGCTCAGCCCCGCCGGGATCTGGAAACACCATATATTTT. Protein sequence: CASSSAPPGSGNTIYF.

The rearrangement links TRBV28 to TRBJ2-4; D is possibly TRBD1 (5 bases). The CDR3 contains 13 residues. Deletions cut 3 bases from V and 6 bases from J, with 9 bases between. Germline V gene lookup returns CDR1 MDHEN and CDR2 SYDVKM. For the CDR3, the DNA is TGTGCCAGCAGTTTCCAGGGCGGAAACATTCAGTACTTC. Translated, it gives CASSFQGGNIQYF.

CDR3 sequence (DNA): TGTGCCAGCAGTTATGGGAGGGGAGGGGAGACCCAGTACTTC. Its translation: CASSYGRGGETQYF. The chain uses TRBV28 and TRBJ2-5; 7 bases match TRBD2. V lost 4 bases and J lost 5; bases outside the gene matches: 7. The germline V gene encodes CDR1 MDHEN and CDR2 SYDVKM. The CDR3 is 14 amino acids.

The chain recombines TRBV5-8 with TRBJ1-6, with D hard to call. The CDR3 loop spans 14 amino acids. Trimming took 6 bases from V and 10 from J, leaving 17 bases between them. Per the germline V gene, CDR1 is SGHTS and CDR2 is YDEGEE. CDR3 sequence: CASIRDSGGSPLHF. DNA for the CDR3: TGTGCCAGCATTAGAGACTCCGGCGGGTCACCCCTCCACTTT.

The chain is built from TRBV7-3 and TRBJ1-1; the match to TRBD1 covers 7 bases. The V segment lost 2 bases and the J segment 0 bases; nucleotides outside the gene matches: 3. The CDR3 is 15 amino acids. Germline CDR1 and CDR2: SGHTA and FQGTGA. The chain's CDR3 is CASSLAGGLNTEAFF. The CDR3 DNA reads TGTGCCAGCAGCTTAGCAGGGGGACTGAACACTGAAGCTTTCTTT.

V usage is TRBV7-6 and J usage is TRBJ2-1; TRBD2 matches 7 bases. With 4 bases clipped from V and 0 bases from J, the junction kept 15 bases outside the gene matches. Germline CDR1 reads SGHVS; CDR2 reads FNYEAQ. There are 19 residues in the CDR3. CDR3 residues: CASSSVSPLAASSYNEQFF. As DNA, the CDR3 is TGTGCCAGCAGCTCCGTCTCTCCCCTAGCGGCCAGCTCCTACAATGAGCAGTTCTTC.

This chain connects TRBV6-2 or TRBV6-3 to TRBJ2-7; D perhaps matches TRBD1 (6 bases). The V end was cut by 6 bases, the J end by 2 bases, with 17 bases between. The CDR3 totals 15 residues. CDR1 is MNHEY, CDR2 SVGEGT, per germline. CDR3 sequence reads: CASSVGQSITYEQYF. The CDR3, as DNA: TGTGCCAGCAGCGTCGGACAGTCGATCACCTACGAGCAGTACTTC.

This clone was seen once. CDR3 bases: TGCGCCAGCAGCTACCGGCGGGAGGAAGAGACCCAGTACTTC. Residues: CASSYRREEETQYF. This chain connects TRBV5-1 to TRBJ2-5; 8 nucleotides align to TRBD2. Trimming cost V 3 bases and J 3 bases; bases outside gene matches: 4. CDR1 is SGHRS, CDR2 YFSETQ, per germline. This CDR3 has 14 residues. Together with reference TRBV5-1 and TRBJ2-5, the CDR3 gives the full variable domain: KAGVTQTPRYLIKTRGQQVTLSCSPISGHRSVSWYQQTPGQGLQFLFEYFSETQRNKGNFPGRFSGRQFSNSRSEMNVSTLELGDSALYLCASSYRREEETQYFGPGTRLLVL.

The chain couples TRBV2 to TRBJ2-1, with 10 bases lining up with TRBD2. From germline, CDR1 is SNHLY and CDR2 FYNNEI. J lost 5 bases, V lost 0 bases, and 7 bases had no gene match. The CDR3 runs 17 residues. The CDR3 is CASSEAPGLAHNNEQFF. The CDR3 DNA reads TGTGCCAGCAGTGAAGCGCCGGGACTAGCGCATAACAATGAGCAGTTCTTC.

This clone was observed a few times. This chain links TRBV18 with TRBJ2-7; the match to TRBD1 covers 8 bases. CDR1 is KGHSH and CDR2 is LQKENI in the germline V gene. V shed 5 bases, J shed 1 base, and the junction held 7 bases outside the gene matches. The CDR3 contains 15 residues. In DNA, the CDR3 is TGTGCCAGCTCAGGTTCCGGGACAGGATCCTACGAGCAGTACTTC. Translated, it gives CASSGSGTGSYEQYF.

The gene calls are TRBV4-3 and TRBJ2-2; D is possibly TRBD2 (6 bases). V lost 0 bases and J 1 base, leaving 15 bases between the germline ends. The length of the CDR3 is 18 residues. Germline CDR1 LGHNA, CDR2 YSLEER. CDR3 residues: CASSQEDFWRENTGELFF. The DNA of the CDR3 is TGCGCCAGCAGCCAAGAGGACTTCTGGCGGGAGAACACCGGGGAGCTGTTTTTT.

The CDR3 loop reads CASSFGQQGTSQETQYF. CDR3 nucleotide sequence: TGTGCCAGCAGCTTCGGTCAGCAGGGGACATCGCAAGAGACCCAGTACTTC. The rearrangement uses TRBV11-2 and TRBJ2-5; tentatively, D is TRBD1 (6 bases). V lost 3 bases, J lost 2 bases, and 19 bases lay in between. In germline, CDR1 is SGHAT, CDR2 FQNNGV. CDR3 length: 17 amino acids.